This TCR beta chain appears in the sequencing data of a study of cytomegalovirus exposure and HLA in healthy donors. Study-wide results and limits: Many donors shared some public TCRs, even though most TCR sequences were rare. It was shown in a later analysis that HLA-associated TCR beta chains were more clonally expanded than other, equally common chains.

Details on this clone: The antigen is undetermined.

With 60 Vbeta and 13 Jbeta primers, the PCR was carried out. Here immunoSEQ multiplex PCR was the method, and the copy in TCRdb shows in-frame clones only, minus some. The sample includes 150,000 to 200,000 clones, around 86% of them seen just once. Germline CDR1 reads SEHNR; CDR2 reads FQNEAQ (reference sequence). Unmatched junction bases numbered 3, after V lost 5 bases and J lost 0 bases. This CDR3 has 15 amino acids. The receptor was isolated from a middle-aged man in good health and CMV-seropositive. The chain carries TRBV7-9 and TRBJ2-2; TRBD1 agrees at 7 bases. Sequenced: PBMCs. This chain's CDR3 is CASSAGTANTGELFF. In DNA form, the CDR3 reads TGTGCCAGCAGCGCAGGGACAGCGAACACCGGGGAGCTGTTTTTT.